Included here is one T cell receptor (beta chain) sequence, with context. Its target is unknown. Per the germline V gene, CDR1 is MDHEN and CDR2 is SYDVKM. The CDR3 loop spans 11 amino acids. V shed 4 bases and J shed 5 bases, with 5 bases lying between them. The table came from immunoSEQ multiplex PCR; TCRdb's copy has only in-frame clones and leaves some out. Of approximately 150,000 clones in the sample, around 94% are singletons; the top ten hold more than 0.8%. This specimen comes from a study of T cell responses to AZD1222 COVID-19 vaccine. Study-level background: Second doses that came at about 4 or about 12 weeks were put together.

Study-level results: Within unmutated variant regions lay the reported targets of nearly half of spike-specific TCRs. At 160-218 and 743-854, vaccine-associated CD4 TCRs were dominant, and they spanned spike.

The sample consisted of peripheral blood, taken on day 0 of AZD1222 vaccination. The clonotype originates from an adult in good health. The chain uses TRBV28 and TRBJ1-1, with D unresolved. CDR3 coding DNA: TGTGCCAGCAGTTCAATGACTGAAGCTTTCTTT. Protein: CASSSMTEAFF.